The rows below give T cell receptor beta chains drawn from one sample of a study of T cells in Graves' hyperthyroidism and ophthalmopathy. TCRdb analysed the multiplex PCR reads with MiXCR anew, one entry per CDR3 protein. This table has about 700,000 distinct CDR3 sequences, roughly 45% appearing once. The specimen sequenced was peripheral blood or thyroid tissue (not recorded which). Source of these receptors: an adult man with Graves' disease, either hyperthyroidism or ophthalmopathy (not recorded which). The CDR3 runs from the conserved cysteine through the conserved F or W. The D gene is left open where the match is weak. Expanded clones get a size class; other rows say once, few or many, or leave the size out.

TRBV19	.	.	CASSQGSSGNQPQHF
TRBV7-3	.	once	CASSLNPTTNTGELFF
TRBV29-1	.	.	CSVEDRQGTYEQYF
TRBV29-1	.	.	CSGQDSELYGYTF
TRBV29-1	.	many	CSVDKGEGYTF
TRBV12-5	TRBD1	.	CTSGLDRTGLETQYF
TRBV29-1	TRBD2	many	CSVEGGKDEQYF
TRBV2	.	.	CASNPKGEGTGGYTF
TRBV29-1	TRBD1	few	CSVRQGQNTEAFF
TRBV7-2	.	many	CASSLGRLVEQYF
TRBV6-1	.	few	CASTENTIYF
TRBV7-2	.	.	CASSEDPGANVLTF
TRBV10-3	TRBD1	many	CAISQGEEDEQYF
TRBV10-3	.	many	CAISESGLGGRSPQHF
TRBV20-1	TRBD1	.	CSAGKGQDAYEQYF
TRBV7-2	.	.	CASSPNRDNEKLFF
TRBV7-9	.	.	CASSGGDWHTEAFF
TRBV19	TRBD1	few	CASGTTGQNQPQHF
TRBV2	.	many	CASSERGDTGELFF
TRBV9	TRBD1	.	CASSARDRVSPLHF
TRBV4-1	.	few	CASSQGPGKTNTEAFF
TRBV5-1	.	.	CASSLRHGAGITEKLFF
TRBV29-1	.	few	CSAKQGTYGYTF
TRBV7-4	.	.	CASSSGNTNEKLFF
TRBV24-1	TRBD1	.	CATSEGTDYEKLFF
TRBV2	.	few	CASSQAAGVNEKLFF
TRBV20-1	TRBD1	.	CSARGTGANYGYTF
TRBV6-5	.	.	CASMTAVRSKLFF
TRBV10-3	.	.	CASQKGKGYSPLHF
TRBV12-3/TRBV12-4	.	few	CASSLGTAGYTF
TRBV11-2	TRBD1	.	CASSALTGDQPQHF
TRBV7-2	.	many	CASSLQRTTSGYTF
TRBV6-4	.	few	CASSDGSTEAFF
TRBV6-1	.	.	CASSHRLDYGYTF
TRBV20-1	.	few	CSAYSTINQPQHF
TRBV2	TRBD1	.	CARQGAVGNQPQHF